This TCR beta chain is drawn from a study of T cells in Graves' hyperthyroidism and ophthalmopathy. Study observations and caveats: Ophthalmopathy prediction by the model preceded onset by a median approximately six months.

A note on this clonotype: Its antigen is unknown.

CDR1 and CDR2 from the germline V gene are SGHRS and YFSETQ. V gave up 4 bases and J gave up 4 bases, with 13 bases separating them. The CDR3 is made up of 14 amino acids. Regions amplified from RNA transcripts were the TCR beta CDR3 regions. HTBI primers were employed in a first-round RT-PCR of the TCR CDR3. TCRdb passed the multiplex PCR reads through MiXCR, listing each CDR3 protein once. The profile shows approximately 690,000 distinct CDR3 sequences, roughly 20% of them singletons. The chain couples TRBV5-1 to TRBJ2-3; perhaps TRBD1 as D (5 bases). Sequencing used blood. This TCR derives from a man in his thirties or forties with Graves' ophthalmopathy. The CDR3 region is CASSRDSLADTQYF. CDR3 bases: TGCGCCAGCAGCCGAGACAGTCTCGCAGATACGCAGTATTTT.